Presented here are 27 T cell receptor beta chains from one specimen sequenced in a study of human T cells and chemical hapten exposure. Indicated time point: patch test 1, 2 weeks after DPC sensitization. The sample's treatment: therapeutic diphenylcyclopropenone sensitization with weekly scalp DPC. Each CDR3 protein gets one entry after TCRdb re-called the RACE reads with MiXCR. The table has 45,000 to 70,000 distinct CDR3 sequences, about a tenth seen once. The sequencing here drew on whole blood, taken in connection with sensitization to the hapten diphenylcyclopropenone (DPC). The receptors come from a woman between 40 and 55 years old with alopecia areata. Some clones in this sample may be carry-over from other donors' samples.

The table lists this clonotype with many counts. The chain recombines TRBV6-1 with TRBJ1-2; D possibly corresponds to TRBD1 (5 bases). The CDR3 is made up of 12 amino acids. V lost 7 bases and J lost 1, with 7 bases in between. Germline assignment: CDR1 MNHNS and CDR2 SASEGT. The CDR3 reads CASMTVNYGYTF. The CDR3 DNA follows: TGTGCCAGCATGACAGTTAACTATGGCTACACCTTC.

This clonotype was detected ten times or more. The chain carries TRBV4-1 and TRBJ1-1, with 8 bases matching TRBD1. This CDR3 is 14 amino acids long. Losses at the gene ends were 2 bases for V and 7 bases for J; bases not matched to a gene: 6. Looked up from germline, CDR1 is MGHRA and CDR2 is YSYEKL. DNA of the CDR3: TGCGCCAGCAGCCAAACACAGGGGGTTGGTGAAGCTTTCTTT. Translating it yields CASSQTQGVGEAFF.

The sample holds many counts of this clonotype. The CDR3 DNA reads as TGTGCCAGCACCCAGGGGGGCAGCAATCAGCCCCAGCATTTT. It yields the protein CASTQGGSNQPQHF. The chain links TRBV6-6 to TRBJ1-5; 7 bases agree with TRBD1. The CDR3 totals 14 residues. Trimming took 7 bases from V and 1 from J; bases not matched to a gene: 4. Germline values: CDR1 MNHNY, CDR2 SVGAGI (reference sequence).

The chain links TRBV5-6 to TRBJ1-5; possible D gene TRBD1, 6 bases. The germline V and J ends were trimmed by 0 bases and 6 bases, with 10 bases remaining between them. CDR1 and CDR2 (germline): SGHDT, YYEEEE. This CDR3 comprises 14 residues. For the CDR3, the DNA is TGTGCCAGCAGCTTGGCGGGGGGCGGTCAGCCCCAGCATTTT. This gives the protein CASSLAGGGQPQHF.

This clonotype was found many times. This rearrangement joins TRBV18 to TRBJ2-3; TRBD2 is a possible D gene (6 bases). V shed 3 bases and J shed 3 bases, with 13 bases lying between them. Germline CDR1 KGHSH, CDR2 LQKENI. The CDR3 is made up of 15 amino acids. CDR3 protein: CASSPSASATDTQYF. In DNA, the CDR3 is TGTGCCAGCTCACCCTCTGCTAGCGCAACAGATACGCAGTATTTT.

V usage is TRBV9 and J usage is TRBJ2-2; tentatively, D is TRBD1 (6 bases). CDR3 size: 14 residues. The V gene lost 2 bases and the J gene lost 7 bases, with 12 bases spanning the gap. Germline V gene lookup returns CDR1 SGDLS and CDR2 YYNGEE. The CDR3 loop reads CASSVGGAGGELFF. CDR3 coding DNA: TGTGCCAGCAGCGTTGGGGGCGCGGGCGGGGAGCTGTTTTTT.

As for this clonotype: With a much larger clone just one base away, this may be a read error. The chain uses TRBV2 and TRBJ2-1, with 11 bases matching TRBD2. CDR1 is SNHLY and CDR2 is FYNNEI in the germline V gene. The CDR3 covers 15 residues. The CDR3 coding sequence is TGTGCCAGCAGGAGTAGCGGGGGGGCCCTCGGTGAGCAGTGCTTC. Its protein product is CASRSSGGALGEQCF.

This clonotype occurred a few times. The chain joins TRBV20-1 to TRBJ1-1; possible D gene TRBD1, 6 bases. Trimming shortened V by 6 bases and J by 6 bases, and 11 bases separated the two germline ends. Looked up from germline, CDR1 is DFQATT and CDR2 is SNEGSKA (reference sequence). This CDR3 contains 11 residues. The CDR3 spells CSACRGPEAFF. In DNA form, the CDR3 reads TGCAGTGCATGTCGGGGGCCTGAAGCTTTCTTT.

The genes are TRBV6-2 or TRBV6-3 and TRBJ1-6; D gene unclear. Germline V CDR1 and CDR2: MNHEY, SVGEGT. The germline V and J ends were trimmed by 0 bases and 7 bases, with 4 bases remaining between them. The CDR3 contains 13 residues. In DNA form, the CDR3 reads TGTGCCAGCAGTTACTCAGAGAATTCACCCCTCCACTTT. Protein sequence: CASSYSENSPLHF.

This clonotype has ten or more counts. The chain links TRBV11-2 to TRBJ1-1; no reliable D call. Germline V lookup: CDR1 SGHAT, CDR2 FQNNGV. The CDR3 totals 14 residues. V was clipped by 0 bases and J by 6 bases, with 11 bases between them. This CDR3 reads CASSLDRPLAEAFF. The DNA of the CDR3 is TGTGCCAGCAGCTTAGACAGGCCCCTGGCTGAAGCTTTCTTT.

This clonotype has ten or more counts. The rearrangement joins TRBV7-2 to TRBJ2-1; D remains unclear. The CDR3 is 15 residues long. Germline CDR1 reads SGHTA; CDR2 reads FQGNSA. The V end was cut by 1 base, the J end by 8 bases, with 15 bases between. The CDR3 DNA reads TGTGCCAGCAGCTTAGACCTTTCCCCCGCCGATGAGCAGTTCTTC. Amino acid sequence: CASSLDLSPADEQFF.

This clonotype was detected ten times or more. The chain is built from TRBV20-1 and TRBJ2-1; D might be TRBD2 (6 bases). The V end was cut by 6 bases, the J end by 2 bases, with 20 bases between. The germline V gene encodes CDR1 DFQATT and CDR2 SNEGSKA (reference sequence). The CDR3 extends over 16 amino acids. The CDR3 sequence is CSAEGVGSQTYNEQFF. In nucleotides, the CDR3 is TGCAGTGCCGAAGGGGTCGGGAGCCAAACCTACAATGAGCAGTTCTTC.

Many counts were recorded for this clonotype. This chain connects TRBV9 to TRBJ2-5, with 7 bases lining up with TRBD1. Trimming removed 3 bases from V and 1 base from J; junction bases left unmatched: 6. The germline V gene has CDR1 SGDLS and CDR2 YYNGEE. This CDR3 region has 15 residues. DNA of the CDR3: TGTGCCAGCAGCGCGGGGACAGCAAGCCAAGAGACCCAGTACTTC. Translation: CASSAGTASQETQYF.

This clonotype occurred many times. This rearrangement joins TRBV20-1 to TRBJ1-3; D is unclear. CDR1 and CDR2 (germline): DFQATT, SNEGSKA (reference sequence). The ends were cut back, 5 bases at V and 4 bases at J, with 12 bases in the middle. The CDR3 is made up of 13 amino acids. CDR3 coding DNA: TGCAGTGCTGCCGGTGGTTGGGGAAACACCATATATTTT. This gives the protein CSAAGGWGNTIYF.

The chain uses TRBV29-1 and TRBJ2-7; 11 bases map to TRBD1. V shed 4 bases and J 3 bases; nucleotides not matched to a gene: 2. The CDR3 extends over 13 amino acids. From germline, CDR1 is SQVTM and CDR2 ANQGSEA. DNA of the CDR3: TGCAGCGTTGTAGGGACAGGGGGCTACGAGCAGTACTTC. Translating gives CSVVGTGGYEQYF.

This clonotype has a count of ten or more. The V gene is TRBV6-2 or TRBV6-3, the J gene TRBJ2-1; D gene ambiguous. This CDR3 contains 12 residues. Germline loops: CDR1 MNHEY, CDR2 SVGEGT. V was shortened by 0 bases and J by 3 bases, with 0 bases between the two germline ends. This CDR3 is CASSYSYNEQFF. The CDR3 nucleotides are TGTGCCAGCAGTTACTCCTACAATGAGCAGTTCTTC.

In this sample, this clonotype turned up a few times. This chain connects TRBV4-1 to TRBJ2-7; 11 bases align to TRBD1. The CDR3 extends over 15 amino acids. Trimming at V came to 1 base and at J to 2 bases, leaving 1 base not matched to a gene. CDR1 and CDR2 from the germline V gene are MGHRA and YSYEKL. Here the CDR3 DNA reads TGCGCCAGCAGCCAAGGGACAGGGGGCACCTACGAGCAGTACTTC. Protein sequence: CASSQGTGGTYEQYF.

This clonotype has a handful of counts. The J gene is TRBJ2-7, the V gene TRBV4-2, with D perhaps matching TRBD2 (5 bases). CDR1 is LGHNA, CDR2 YNFKEQ, per germline. Trimming stripped 4 bases from V and 4 bases from J, with 14 bases between. The CDR3 consists of 14 residues. In nucleotides, the CDR3 is TGTGCCAGCAGCCGAGAAGGGAGCCAGTACGAGCAGTACTTC. This translates into CASSREGSQYEQYF.

The chain links TRBV28 to TRBJ2-2; TRBD2 is a possible D gene (6 bases). The CDR3 is made up of 16 amino acids. The germline gives CDR1 MDHEN, CDR2 SYDVKM. The V and J ends lost 6 bases and 5 bases respectively, with 19 bases between them. Here the CDR3 reads CASSFPGRGRTGELFF. The CDR3 DNA sequence: TGTGCCAGCAGCTTCCCGGGACGGGGGAGGACCGGGGAGCTGTTTTTT. The variable domain in full, with the rest retrieved from reference TRBV28 and TRBJ2-2, is DVKVTQSSRYLVKRTGEKVFLECVQDMDHENMFWYRQDPGLGLRLIYFSYDVKMKEKGDIPEGYSVSREKKERFSLILESASTNQTSMYLCASSFPGRGRTGELFFGEGSRLTVL.

This clonotype was found many times. The J gene is TRBJ2-7, the V gene TRBV29-1; D might be TRBD1 or TRBD2, each matching 5 bases. The V gene's germline CDR1 is SQVTM and CDR2 ANQGSEA. V was shortened by 4 bases and J by 0 bases, with 25 bases between the two germline ends. The CDR3 sequence is 18 residues long. The CDR3 region is CSVVGEGSTTQSSYEQYF. DNA of the CDR3: TGCAGCGTTGTCGGAGAGGGGAGTACAACGCAGAGCTCCTACGAGCAGTACTTC.

The chain couples TRBV30 to TRBJ2-3; D may correspond to TRBD1 or TRBD2 (5 bases each). V lost 5 bases and J 1 base, leaving 13 bases between the germline ends. This CDR3 is built from 14 residues. Germline values: CDR1 GTSNPN, CDR2 SVGIG (reference sequence). CDR3 amino acids: CAWATGLRTDTQYF. In DNA form, the CDR3 reads TGTGCCTGGGCTACGGGGCTTCGCACAGATACGCAGTATTTT.

The sample holds many counts of this clonotype. The chain employs TRBV7-2 and TRBJ2-5; TRBD2 matches at 8 bases. J was trimmed by 4 bases and V by 11 bases; bases with no gene match: 9. CDR1 SGHTA and CDR2 FQGNSA come from the germline V gene. This CDR3 is built from 13 residues. The DNA of the CDR3 is TGTGCCTCCACCACGGGGGGGCGAGAGACCCAGTACTTC. The encoded protein is CASTTGGRETQYF.

This clonotype has a handful of counts. The rearrangement links TRBV4-1 to TRBJ2-2, with D uncertain. The CDR3 has 14 amino acids. Between the trimmed V and J ends, which lost 0 bases and 5 bases, there was a span of 7 bases. Germline CDR1 and CDR2: MGHRA and YSYEKL. The CDR3 sequence is CASSQELKTGELFF. The CDR3 bases are TGCGCCAGCAGCCAAGAGCTGAAAACCGGGGAGCTGTTTTTT.

The sample holds many counts of this clonotype. This sequence joins TRBV4-3 and TRBJ2-3, with 7 bases aligning to TRBD2. CDR3 length: 17 amino acids. J lost 2 bases, V lost 3 bases, and 11 bases had no gene match. The germline CDR1 and CDR2 sequences are LGHNA and YSLEER. CDR3 in DNA: TGCGCCAGCAGCCAGCTACCGGGCGGGGGTTCCACAGATACGCAGTATTTT. Its translation: CASSQLPGGGSTDTQYF.

The chain has TRBV7-8 and TRBJ1-1; D is possibly TRBD1 (6 bases). Trimming cost V 5 bases and J 0 bases, with 22 bases left between them. The CDR3 length is 18 residues. The germline V gene encodes CDR1 SGHVS and CDR2 FQNEAQ. CDR3 region: CASSQIVSPRQVNTEAFF. In DNA form, the CDR3 reads TGTGCCAGCAGCCAAATCGTTAGTCCGAGACAGGTGAACACTGAAGCTTTCTTT.

This clonotype showed up many times. The chain joins TRBV10-3 to TRBJ2-2; 7 positions match TRBD1. Germline V gene data show CDR1 as ENHRY and CDR2 as SYGVKD. The CDR3 contains 13 residues. V was pared by 11 bases and J by 6 bases, with 9 bases of the junction left unmatched. CDR3 protein: CASQGLGAGELFF. DNA for the CDR3: TGTGCCTCACAGGGGCTTGGGGCCGGGGAGCTGTTTTTT.

This clonotype has at least ten counts. The J gene is TRBJ2-2, the V gene TRBV7-6; 7 bases align to TRBD1. The V gene end was trimmed by 4 bases and the J gene end by 5 bases; junction bases not matched to a gene: 10. The CDR3 totals 16 residues. CDR1 is SGHVS, CDR2 FNYEAQ, per germline. This chain's CDR3 is CASSSTRQGGTGELFF. The CDR3 bases are TGTGCCAGCAGCTCAACGAGACAGGGTGGAACCGGGGAGCTGTTTTTT.